Below, 25 T cell receptor beta chains from the same sample are listed, as sequenced in a study of T cells in localized non-small cell lung cancer. TCRdb's table, derived via immunoSEQ multiplex PCR, lists solely in-frame clones and lacks some. The sample has around 45,000 clones; about 86% are singletons. This material consisted of PBMCs, taken before any cancer treatment. Every receptor here comes from a man aged 40-75 years with stage II lung adenocarcinoma.

This rearrangement joins TRBV2 to TRBJ1-4; 11 bases match TRBD1. The CDR3 is 15 residues long. CDR1 is SNHLY, CDR2 FYNNEI, per germline. Germline trimming cut 6 bases from V and 8 bases from J; bases unmatched to any gene: 8. The CDR3 sequence is CASSLGTGGIEKLFF. CDR3 sequence (DNA): TGTGCCAGCAGCCTAGGGACAGGGGGTATAGAAAAACTGTTTTTT.

The chain joins TRBV7-9 to TRBJ2-5, with TRBD1 matching 7 bases. Looked up from germline, CDR1 is SEHNR and CDR2 is FQNEAQ (reference sequence). The CDR3 loop spans 13 amino acids. J lost 5 bases, V lost 5 bases, and 5 bases had no gene match. Here the CDR3 DNA reads TGTGCCAGCAGCGCGACAGGGCGTGAGACCCAGTACTTC. It specifies CASSATGRETQYF.

The CDR3 reads CASSLGELRLSSGNTIYF. For the CDR3, the DNA is TGTGCCAGCAGCTTGGGGGAATTACGACTGAGCTCTGGAAACACCATATATTTT. This chain links TRBV5-6 with TRBJ1-3; D not certain. Trimming removed 0 bases from V and 0 bases from J, with 16 bases in between. Germline V gene data show CDR1 as SGHDT and CDR2 as YYEEEE. This CDR3 comprises 18 residues.

This clone was detected a few times. The gene calls are TRBV5-1 and TRBJ2-3; 7 bases match TRBD2. Germline-derived CDR1 and CDR2 are SGHRS and YFSETQ. The ends lost 1 base at V and 8 bases at J; junction bases unmatched: 7. This CDR3 contains 14 residues. The CDR3 coding sequence is TGCGCCAGCAGCTTGTCACAGACGGGGGGTACGCAGTATTTT. Amino acids: CASSLSQTGGTQYF.

The V call is TRBV7-9, the J call TRBJ2-7; 8 nucleotides match TRBD1. V lost 4 bases, J lost 2 bases, and 7 bases stayed unmatched. Per germline, CDR1 SEHNR and CDR2 FQNEAQ (reference sequence). This CDR3 is built from 15 residues. In DNA, the CDR3 is TGTGCCAGCAGCTCAAGGGACAGGCAAGCCTACGAGCAGTACTTC. Residues: CASSSRDRQAYEQYF.

This clone was observed a single time. CDR3 residues: CASSSNREDGYTF. Written as DNA, the CDR3 is TGTGCCAGCAGCTCAAACAGGGAGGATGGCTACACCTTC. The V and J genes are TRBV7-3 and TRBJ1-2; weak D call: TRBD1 (6 bases). The germline V gene has CDR1 SGHTA and CDR2 FQGTGA. Trimming left V 4 bases short and J 6 bases short, with 12 bases between. The CDR3 is made up of 13 amino acids.

The chain carries TRBV6-5 and TRBJ1-3; no clear D. The CDR3 extends over 15 amino acids. Trimming removed 5 bases from V and 3 bases from J, with 14 bases in between. Germline V lookup: CDR1 MNHEY, CDR2 SVGAGI. The CDR3 is CASSRAGILGNTIYF. In DNA form, the CDR3 reads TGTGCCAGCAGTCGAGCCGGTATACTTGGAAACACCATATATTTT.

This sequence joins TRBV29-1 and TRBJ1-1; D gene unclear. This CDR3 has 13 amino acids. V was cut by 3 bases and J by 0 bases, with 8 bases left in between. Per germline, CDR1 SQVTM and CDR2 ANQGSEA. As DNA, the CDR3 is TGCAGCGTTGAGGTGGGTATGAACACTGAAGCTTTCTTT. Its translation is CSVEVGMNTEAFF.

This chain uses TRBV2 with TRBJ2-1; D gene uncertain. V lost 11 bases and J 12 bases, leaving 14 bases between the germline ends. From germline, CDR1 is SNHLY and CDR2 FYNNEI. The CDR3 loop spans 10 amino acids. The CDR3 bases are TGTGCCGCCGGAGCCGACGGGCAGTTCTTC. Translated, it gives CAAGADGQFF.

V gene TRBV5-1 combines with J gene TRBJ1-2; no definite D call. The germline V gene encodes CDR1 SGHRS and CDR2 YFSETQ. The CDR3 extends over 15 amino acids. V was pared by 3 bases and J by 4 bases, with 16 bases between. Written as DNA, the CDR3 is TGCGCCAGCAGCTCGGACGGTTCCTTTGGCTATGGCTACACCTTC. Translating it yields CASSSDGSFGYGYTF.

V and J are TRBV6-9 and TRBJ2-1; TRBD1 matches at 8 bases. V trimming: 3 bases; J trimming: 9 bases; junction bases outside the gene matches: 4. This CDR3 is 13 amino acids long. Germline V gene data show CDR1 as MNHGY and CDR2 as SVAAGI. The CDR3 protein is CASSYLTGGEQFF. Written as DNA, the CDR3 is TGTGCCAGCAGTTACTTAACAGGGGGTGAGCAGTTCTTC.

This clone was observed a handful of times. The rearrangement links TRBV10-3 to TRBJ1-5; D gene ambiguous. Trimming removed 10 bases at V and 7 bases at J, with 17 bases between. This CDR3 has 13 amino acids. CDR1 and CDR2 from the germline V gene are ENHRY and SYGVKD. The CDR3 region is CATRGSPSQPQHF. The CDR3 DNA follows: TGTGCCACCAGAGGGAGCCCCTCCCAGCCCCAGCATTTT.

The chain is built from TRBV10-2 and TRBJ1-5; no firm D call. The CDR3 has 20 amino acids. V lost 4 bases, J lost 0 bases, and 25 bases lay in between. In germline, CDR1 is WSHSY, CDR2 SAAADI. The CDR3 loop reads CASSVLQSPPVPYSNQPQHF. The CDR3 DNA reads TGCGCCAGCAGTGTCCTTCAGAGTCCTCCCGTCCCGTATAGCAATCAGCCCCAGCATTTT.

This clone was found once. This sample includes further DNA sequences coding for the same CDR3. The chain has TRBV7-2 and TRBJ2-7; D is possibly TRBD1 or TRBD2 (5 bases each). The V end lost 1 base, the J end lost 2 bases, and 12 bases lay between the germline ends. Germline CDR1 reads SGHTA; CDR2 reads FQGNSA. The CDR3 sequence is 15 residues long. The CDR3 spells CASSLGGSLTYEQYF. The DNA of the CDR3 is TGTGCCAGCAGCTTAGGGGGGTCCCTAACCTACGAGCAGTACTTC.

This chain links TRBV27 with TRBJ1-2, with 8 bases matching TRBD1. From germline, CDR1 is MNHEY and CDR2 SMNVEV (reference sequence). The CDR3 spans 16 residues. The trim removed 8 bases at V and 8 bases at J, leaving 19 bases unmatched. The CDR3 loop is CASAADSQGGAGGYTF. The CDR3 DNA sequence: TGTGCCAGCGCCGCCGACTCACAGGGGGGAGCAGGGGGCTACACCTTC.

This clone was counted a few times. The chain employs TRBV5-1 and TRBJ1-6; TRBD1 might be the D (6 bases). Germline V CDR1 and CDR2: SGHRS, YFSETQ. Trimming took 8 bases from V and 4 from J, leaving 10 bases between them. The CDR3 is made up of 13 amino acids. CDR3 bases: TGCGCCAGTCGGGACAATTATAATTCACCCCTCCACTTT. It encodes CASRDNYNSPLHF. The whole variable domain, filled in from reference TRBV5-1 and TRBJ1-6, reads KAGVTQTPRYLIKTRGQQVTLSCSPISGHRSVSWYQQTPGQGLQFLFEYFSETQRNKGNFPGRFSGRQFSNSRSEMNVSTLELGDSALYLCASRDNYNSPLHFGNGTRLTVT.

J is TRBJ2-5 and V is TRBV5-1; 7 nucleotides align to TRBD2. V lost 1 base and J lost 2; bases outside the gene matches: 11. The germline CDR1 and CDR2 sequences are SGHRS and YFSETQ. The CDR3 spans 17 residues. The CDR3 loop is CASSLRGGRGFQETQYF. The CDR3 DNA reads as TGCGCCAGCAGCTTGCGAGGAGGGAGGGGCTTTCAAGAGACCCAGTACTTC.

The chain recombines TRBV5-4 with TRBJ1-2; D not certain. The V end was cut by 4 bases, the J end by 4 bases, with 11 bases between. CDR1 and CDR2 (germline): SGHNT, YYREEE (reference sequence). The CDR3 extends over 13 amino acids. The CDR3 sequence is CASSHLEGYGYTF. The CDR3 nucleotides read TGTGCCAGCAGCCACCTCGAGGGCTATGGCTACACCTTC.

The genes are TRBV27 and TRBJ2-5, with 7 nucleotides matching TRBD2. CDR1 is MNHEY, CDR2 SMNVEV, per germline (reference sequence). After removal of 3 bases from V and 7 bases from J, the junction contained 8 bases not matched to a gene. CDR3 length: 14 amino acids. CDR3 protein: CASSFQGGSGTQYF. CDR3 in DNA: TGTGCCAGCAGTTTCCAGGGAGGGTCGGGGACCCAGTACTTC.

The rearrangement joins TRBV4-2 to TRBJ2-3, with TRBD2 matching over 8 bases. Germline lookup yields CDR1 LGHNA and CDR2 YNFKEQ. The CDR3 totals 16 residues. The V segment lost 0 bases and the J segment 4 bases; nucleotides outside the gene matches: 6. CDR3 DNA sequence: TGTGCCAGCAGCCAAGACGGAGCGGGGGAGCCAGATACGCAGTATTTT. Encoded protein: CASSQDGAGEPDTQYF.

The chain recombines TRBV7-9 with TRBJ1-3; D is undetermined. V was trimmed by 7 bases and J by 0 bases, leaving 10 bases between them. This CDR3 contains 14 residues. Germline CDR1 SEHNR, CDR2 FQNEAQ (reference sequence). CDR3 sequence: CASKLAGSGNTIYF. The CDR3 DNA reads TGTGCCAGCAAATTAGCAGGCTCTGGAAACACCATATATTTT.

This clone was counted once. The rearrangement uses TRBV7-9 and TRBJ1-5; D possibly corresponds to TRBD1 (6 bases). Trimming removed 4 bases at V and 5 bases at J, with 18 bases between. Germline V CDR1 and CDR2: SEHNR, FQNEAQ (reference sequence). The CDR3 has 16 residues. This chain's CDR3 is CASSSSPDSIDQPQHF. CDR3 bases: TGTGCCAGCAGCTCCTCGCCGGACAGTATCGATCAGCCCCAGCATTTT.

This clone was recorded once. The chain couples TRBV19 to TRBJ2-1, with TRBD2 identical over 8 bases. Germline values: CDR1 LNHDA, CDR2 SQIVND (reference sequence). This CDR3 spans 14 amino acids. With 7 bases clipped from V and 14 bases from J, the junction kept 16 bases outside the gene matches. CDR3 residues: CASTTKGRGAPEFF. The CDR3 nucleotides are TGTGCCAGTACCACAAAAGGGCGGGGGGCCCCTGAGTTCTTC.

The CDR3 sequence: CASSKEIASGTGEKETQYF. DNA for the CDR3: TGTGCCAGCAGCAAAGAGATTGCCTCCGGGACAGGGGAAAAAGAGACCCAGTACTTC. The rearrangement uses TRBV21-1 and TRBJ2-5; TRBD1 is the table's D call and was not checked against the DNA. TRBV21-1 is listed as a pseudogene. This CDR3 spans 19 amino acids.

The chain is built from TRBV5-1 and TRBJ1-4; 9 bases are shared with TRBD1. Germline loops: CDR1 SGHRS, CDR2 YFSETQ. CDR3 length: 15 residues. V lost 6 bases, J lost 6 bases, and 9 bases stayed unmatched. The CDR3 sequence: CASTLQGAGDEKLFF. CDR3 nucleotide sequence: TGCGCCAGCACATTACAGGGGGCCGGGGATGAAAAACTGTTTTTT.